A single sample gave rise to the 18 T cell receptor beta chains below, sequenced in a study of regulatory T cells in long-lasting Graves disease. Time point described: newly diagnosed GD, antithyroid drugs for less than 3 months. PBMCs were the source of the RNA used for TCR sequencing. CDR3 regions were amplified by Arm-PCR using iRepertoire HTBI primers to build TCR beta libraries. TCRdb used MiXCR to reprocess the multiplex PCR reads, holding one entry per CDR3 protein. The sample includes 530,000 or so distinct CDR3 sequences, 13% of them seen just once. This same sample was also taken into another study, of T cells in Graves' hyperthyroidism and ophthalmopathy.

The sample here was peripheral blood mononuclear cells (PBMCs), taken at new diagnosis, from a patient treated with antithyroid drugs. The receptors here all came from a man aged 30 to 45 with Graves disease.

V gene TRBV20-1 combines with J gene TRBJ2-4, with TRBD2 matching over 11 bases. The DNA matches TRBJ2-1 better at its end, which makes the J call doubtful. This CDR3 is built from 15 residues. Looked up from germline, CDR1 is DFQATT and CDR2 is SNEGSKA (reference sequence). DNA for the CDR3: TGCAGTGCTTCGTCGACTAGCGGGACGTATAATGAGCAGTTCTTC. It codes for CSASSTSGTYNEQFF.

This clonotype was seen repeatedly, ten times or more. This rearrangement joins TRBV12-5 to TRBJ2-7, with 10 bases fitting TRBD2. The J segment lost 7 bases and the V segment lost 6 bases, leaving 12 bases of the junction unmatched. CDR1 is LGHNT, CDR2 FRNRAP, per germline. This CDR3 has 15 residues. The CDR3: CASGERAGGPGEQYF. CDR3 DNA: TGTGCTAGTGGCGAAAGAGCGGGAGGGCCGGGAGAGCAGTACTTC.

Regarding this clonotype: This could be a read error, since a much larger clone is one nucleotide away. This chain joins TRBV10-3 and TRBJ1-1; D call uncertain. Trimming took off 3 bases at V and 8 bases at J, with 13 bases between the two ends. This CDR3 contains 13 residues. Looked up from germline, CDR1 is ENHRY and CDR2 is SYGVKD. CDR3 in amino acids: CAISETDHREAFF. The CDR3 DNA follows: TGTGCCATCAGTGAAACAGATCATAGGGAAGCTTTCTTT.

This clonotype was counted between two and nine times. J is TRBJ1-4 and V is TRBV29-1; 8 bases align to TRBD1. V was pared by 4 bases and J by 3 bases, with 4 bases of the junction left unmatched. Germline assignment: CDR1 SQVTM and CDR2 ANQGSEA. The CDR3 is 14 amino acids. CDR3 sequence: CSVGRTGSNEKLFF. CDR3 in DNA: TGCAGCGTTGGACGGACAGGGTCTAATGAAAAACTGTTTTTT.

Regarding this clonotype: It may be a read error: a sequence one base away is much more abundant. The chain uses TRBV6-1 and TRBJ2-3; the D is unclear. The J call could be wrong; TRBJ2-5 is a better fit for the DNA end. The germline V gene encodes CDR1 MNHNS and CDR2 SASEGT. This CDR3 region has 14 residues. CDR3 loop: CASSADGDRETQYF. The CDR3 DNA reads as TGTGCCAGCAGTGCGGACGGAGATCGAGAGACCCAGTACTTC.

There are many counts of this clonotype. V gene TRBV2 combines with J gene TRBJ1-2; D ambiguous. The CDR3 is made up of 12 amino acids. The germline V gene encodes CDR1 SNHLY and CDR2 FYNNEI. Between the trimmed V and J ends, which lost 3 bases and 8 bases, there was a span of 10 bases. The CDR3 bases are TGTGCCAGCAGTGATCGGGTGTCGGGCTACACCTTC. This sequence encodes CASSDRVSGYTF. Full variable domain (outside the CDR3, taken from reference TRBV2 and TRBJ1-2): EPEVTQTPSHQVTQMGQEVILRCVPISNHLYFYWYRQILGQKVEFLVSFYNNEISEKSEIFDDQFSVERPDGSNFTLKIRSTKLEDSAMYFCASSDRVSGYTFGSGTRLTVV.

This clonotype was picked up a small number of times. CDR3 coding DNA: TGTGCCGTCCCGGGTCATTCTAACATTCAGTACTTC. Residues: CAVPGHSNIQYF. The chain is built from TRBV10-3 and TRBJ2-4; no clear D gene. CDR3 size: 12 residues. Germline CDR1 is ENHRY and CDR2 is SYGVKD. With 11 bases removed from V and 7 bases from J, the gap between germline ends came to 15 bases.

This clonotype has ten or more counts. The chain uses TRBV7-9 and TRBJ2-7; either TRBD1 or TRBD2 may supply D (5 bases each). Per the germline V gene, CDR1 is SEHNR and CDR2 is FQNEAQ (reference sequence). This CDR3 comprises 14 residues. With 5 bases removed from V and 2 bases from J, the gap between germline ends came to 13 bases. The CDR3 DNA is TGTGCCAGCAGCAACCGGGACGATACCTACGAGCAGTACTTC. Translated, it gives CASSNRDDTYEQYF.

This clonotype turned up a few times. This rearrangement joins TRBV20-1 to TRBJ1-3; no reliable D call. The CDR3 consists of 16 residues. CDR1 is DFQATT, CDR2 SNEGSKA, per germline (reference sequence). Trimming pared 1 base from V and 0 bases from J, leaving 13 bases between. CDR3 in amino acids: CSARGIGGLSGNTIYF. In nucleotides, the CDR3 is TGCAGTGCTAGAGGAATCGGCGGACTCTCTGGAAACACCATATATTTT.

The chain employs TRBV20-1 and TRBJ2-1; 13 nucleotides align to TRBD2. The V segment lost 5 bases and the J segment 10 bases; nucleotides outside the gene matches: 8. Per the germline V gene, CDR1 is DFQATT and CDR2 is SNEGSKA (reference sequence). The CDR3 covers 14 residues. In DNA form, the CDR3 reads TGCAGTGCTGAGACTAGCGGGAGGATCCGGGAGCAGTTCTTC. Its translation: CSAETSGRIREQFF.

This clonotype has a count of ten or more. The rearrangement joins TRBV9 to TRBJ2-1; TRBD2 matches at 11 bases. After removal of 1 base from V and 5 bases from J, the junction contained 2 bases not matched to a gene. Germline CDR1 SGDLS, CDR2 YYNGEE. CDR3 length equals 15 residues. The CDR3 loop is CASSVSLAGDNEQFF. The DNA of the CDR3 is TGTGCCAGCAGCGTATCACTAGCGGGGGACAATGAGCAGTTCTTC.

To note about this clonotype: A read error may be the cause here, since a much bigger clone is one base away. This chain links TRBV7-9 with TRBJ2-1; 7 bases match TRBD1. CDR1 is SEHNR and CDR2 is FQNEAQ in the germline V gene (reference sequence). Trimming took 6 bases from V and 10 from J; bases not matched to a gene: 12. The CDR3 sequence is 14 residues long. The CDR3 protein is CASSTGTEPYEQFF. In DNA form, the CDR3 reads TGTGCCAGCAGTACCGGGACAGAACCCTACGAGCAGTTCTTC.

This clonotype was observed many times. The chain links TRBV9 to TRBJ2-5; 10 bases match TRBD2. The CDR3 extends over 16 amino acids. The trim removed 3 bases at V and 4 bases at J, leaving 9 bases unmatched. CDR1 is SGDLS and CDR2 is YYNGEE in the germline V gene. The CDR3 DNA reads as TGTGCCAGCAGCGCTCAACAGGGGACTAGCGTAGAGACCCAGTACTTC. Translation gives CASSAQQGTSVETQYF. Using reference TRBV9 and TRBJ2-5 for the parts outside the CDR3, the full variable domain is DSGVTQTPKHLITATGQRVTLRCSPRSGDLSVYWYQQSLDQGLQFLIQYYNGEERAKGNILERFSAQQFPDLHSELNLSSLELGDSALYFCASSAQQGTSVETQYFGPGTRLLVL.

The rearrangement uses TRBV6-2 or TRBV6-3 and TRBJ2-7; tentatively, D is TRBD1 or TRBD2 (5 bases each). The CDR3 contains 16 residues. From germline, CDR1 is MNHEY and CDR2 SVGEGT. V lost 5 bases and J lost 6, with 23 bases in between. The CDR3 region has the DNA TGTGCCAGCAGTGGCCCTATTATGAGGGGTCAGCGCGAGCAGTACTTC. It yields the protein CASSGPIMRGQREQYF.

The chain combines TRBV19 with TRBJ2-1; D possibly corresponds to TRBD1 (6 bases). CDR1 is LNHDA, CDR2 SQIVND, per germline (reference sequence). Trimming took off 3 bases at V and 9 bases at J, with 12 bases between the two ends. This CDR3 contains 13 residues. CDR3 protein: CASSMLRGPEQFF. In DNA form, the CDR3 reads TGTGCCAGTAGTATGCTCAGGGGTCCTGAGCAGTTCTTC. Using reference TRBV19 and TRBJ2-1 for the parts outside the CDR3, the full variable domain is DGGITQSPKYLFRKEGQNVTLSCEQNLNHDAMYWYRQDPGQGLRLIYYSQIVNDFQKGDIAEGYSVSREKKESFPLTVTSAQKNPTAFYLCASSMLRGPEQFFGPGTRLTVL.

This chain uses TRBV15 with TRBJ2-3; unclear D gene. This CDR3 is 16 amino acids long. Trimming cost V 3 bases and J 5 bases, with 18 bases left between them. Per the germline V gene, CDR1 is LNHNV and CDR2 is YYDKDF (reference sequence). The CDR3 is CATSSPSVSVVDTQYF. DNA of the CDR3: TGTGCCACCAGCAGCCCTAGTGTTTCAGTGGTAGATACGCAGTATTTT. The entire variable domain, with the rest obtained from reference TRBV15 and TRBJ2-3, is as follows: DAMVIQNPRYQVTQFGKPVTLSCSQTLNHNVMYWYQQKSSQAPKLLFHYYDKDFNNEADTPDNFQSRRPNTSFCFLDIRSPGLGDTAMYLCATSSPSVSVVDTQYFGPGTRLTVL.

This clonotype has a handful of counts. V usage is TRBV19 and J usage is TRBJ2-3; D is perhaps TRBD1 (5 bases). Germline V gives CDR1 LNHDA, CDR2 SQIVND (reference sequence). V shed 5 bases and J shed 2 bases, with 20 bases lying between them. The CDR3 totals 17 residues. The CDR3 here is CASSRFPRQPFTDTQYF. The CDR3 nucleotides read TGTGCCAGTAGTCGGTTCCCCCGACAGCCATTCACAGATACGCAGTATTTT. Looking up the rest from reference TRBV19 and TRBJ2-3 gives the full variable domain: DGGITQSPKYLFRKEGQNVTLSCEQNLNHDAMYWYRQDPGQGLRLIYYSQIVNDFQKGDIAEGYSVSREKKESFPLTVTSAQKNPTAFYLCASSRFPRQPFTDTQYFGPGTRLTVL.

The V and J genes are TRBV7-9 and TRBJ2-3; no reliable D call. Per the germline V gene, CDR1 is SEHNR and CDR2 is FQNEAQ (reference sequence). The CDR3 runs to 12 residues. Trimming removed 2 bases from V and 4 bases from J, with 4 bases in between. The CDR3 here is CASSLIADTQYF. The DNA for the CDR3 is TGTGCCAGCAGCTTAATTGCAGATACGCAGTATTTT. The complete variable domain, with remaining parts taken from reference TRBV7-9 and TRBJ2-3, reads DTGVSQNPRHKITKRGQNVTFRCDPISEHNRLYWYRQTLGQGPEFLTYFQNEAQLEKSRLLSDRFSAERPKGSFSTLEIQRTEQGDSAMYLCASSLIADTQYFGPGTRLTVL.